The 15 T cell receptor beta chains below were found in one sample sequenced in a study of regulatory T cells in long-lasting Graves disease. Both iRepertoire HTBI primers and Arm-PCR of CDR3 regions were used to build the TCR beta libraries. MiXCR, applied by TCRdb to the multiplex PCR reads, yields one record per CDR3 protein. The sample has 300,000 to 400,000 distinct CDR3 sequences; about 14% are singletons. Documented time point: newly diagnosed GD, antithyroid drugs for less than 3 months. Generation of the TCR library employed RNA extracted from PBMCs. The starting material was peripheral blood mononuclear cells (PBMCs), obtained at new diagnosis, from a patient treated with antithyroid drugs. These receptors came from a female donor with Graves disease.

This clonotype has only a few counts. The chain combines TRBV9 with TRBJ2-1; D ambiguous. Looked up from germline, CDR1 is SGDLS and CDR2 is YYNGEE. Trimming removed 1 base from V and 0 bases from J, with 11 bases in between. The CDR3 is 16 amino acids. The CDR3 DNA reads TGTGCCAGCAGCGTATGGTCCCTAAGCTCCTACAATGAGCAGTTCTTC. It codes for CASSVWSLSSYNEQFF.

In its sample, this clonotype was seen a few times. A far larger clone is a single base away, which makes a read error likely. J is TRBJ2-3 and V is TRBV7-3; D is unclear. Germline V lookup: CDR1 SGHTA, CDR2 FQGTGA. This CDR3 comprises 11 residues. The CDR3 loop reads CASSPTDTRYF. CDR3 coding DNA: TGTGCCAGCAGCCCCACAGATACGCGGTATTTT.

This clonotype was seen only a few times. The V and J genes are TRBV7-2 and TRBJ2-1, with 16 bases aligning to TRBD2. V lost 4 bases, J lost 7 bases, and 16 bases stayed unmatched. This CDR3 has 20 residues. Germline loops: CDR1 SGHTA, CDR2 FQGNSA. Here the CDR3 DNA reads TGTGCCAGCAGCTCGAAGGGGGGACTAGCGGGAGGGCCCAAGGTGAATGAGCAGTTCTTC. It encodes CASSSKGGLAGGPKVNEQFF.

There are many counts of this clonotype. V gene TRBV27 combines with J gene TRBJ2-2; TRBD2 is a possible D gene (5 bases). Trimming removed 6 bases from V and 8 bases from J, with 10 bases in between. Germline CDR1 MNHEY, CDR2 SMNVEV (reference sequence). This CDR3 has 12 residues. CDR3 loop: CASRLGGGELFF. For the CDR3, the DNA is TGTGCCAGCAGGTTGGGCGGGGGGGAGCTGTTTTTT.

This clonotype was observed many times. This chain joins TRBV20-1 and TRBJ2-7; 13 bases agree with TRBD2. This CDR3 has 17 residues. Germline lookup yields CDR1 DFQATT and CDR2 SNEGSKA (reference sequence). Losses at the gene ends were 0 bases for V and 3 bases for J; bases not matched to a gene: 8. The CDR3 reads CSARDAGLAGVGYEQYF. Written as DNA, the CDR3 is TGCAGTGCTAGAGATGCCGGACTAGCGGGGGTCGGCTACGAGCAGTACTTC.

This clonotype was counted at least ten times. The J gene is TRBJ1-1, the V gene TRBV27; D ambiguous. Per germline, CDR1 MNHEY and CDR2 SMNVEV (reference sequence). The length of the CDR3 is 16 residues. With 5 bases removed from V and 6 bases from J, the gap between germline ends came to 22 bases. Here the CDR3 reads CASSGLKEGTNSEAFF. CDR3 DNA: TGTGCCAGCAGTGGCCTAAAGGAAGGCACCAACTCTGAAGCTTTCTTT.

The chain has TRBV27 and TRBJ2-1, with 9 bases identical to TRBD2. V shed 5 bases and J 5 bases; nucleotides not matched to a gene: 10. The CDR3 consists of 16 residues. Germline V gives CDR1 MNHEY, CDR2 SMNVEV (reference sequence). The CDR3 spells CASSHPLAGPHNEQFF. The CDR3 nucleotides read TGTGCCAGCAGTCACCCACTAGCGGGCCCACACAATGAGCAGTTCTTC.

Many counts were recorded for this clonotype. The chain carries TRBV7-2 and TRBJ1-6; the match to TRBD1 covers 8 bases. The CDR3 sequence is 17 residues long. Germline CDR1 SGHTA, CDR2 FQGNSA. J gave up 6 bases and V 3 bases, and 10 bases lay outside the gene matches. DNA of the CDR3: TGTGCCAGCAGCTTCGGCTACCACGACAGGGGTAATTCACCCCTCCACTTT. This encodes CASSFGYHDRGNSPLHF.

There are a few counts of this clonotype. V usage is TRBV11-2 and J usage is TRBJ1-1; no definite D call. V dropped 0 bases and J dropped 11 bases, with 10 bases sitting between them. The germline V gene has CDR1 SGHAT and CDR2 FQNNGV. This CDR3 has 12 amino acids. The DNA of the CDR3 is TGTGCCAGCAGCTTAGAGCCGAGAGGGGCTTTCTTT. Translated, it gives CASSLEPRGAFF.

A remark on this clonotype: The final CDR3 position lacks the conserved phenylalanine or tryptophan, pointing to a likely read error. V gene TRBV2 combines with J gene TRBJ1-1, with D unclear. This CDR3 comprises 13 residues. From germline, CDR1 is SNHLY and CDR2 FYNNEI. Between the trimmed V and J ends, which lost 7 bases and 2 bases, there was a span of 11 bases. CDR3 sequence: CASKGHLNTEAFL. CDR3 DNA: TGTGCCAGCAAGGGTCATTTAAACACTGAAGCTTTCCTT.

V usage is TRBV27 and J usage is TRBJ2-5; tentatively, D is TRBD1 (6 bases). Trimming pared 7 bases from V and 0 bases from J, leaving 12 bases between. The CDR3 is 14 amino acids. Germline V CDR1 and CDR2: MNHEY, SMNVEV (reference sequence). CDR3 sequence: CASTETGDQETQYF. The CDR3 region has the DNA TGTGCCAGCACCGAGACAGGCGACCAAGAGACCCAGTACTTC.

Ten or more counts support this clonotype. This chain connects TRBV12-3 or TRBV12-4 to TRBJ2-1, with 7 bases aligning to TRBD1. The end of the DNA is better explained by TRBJ2-5, so the J call may be wrong. The CDR3 loop spans 17 amino acids. CDR3: CASSLSSGTVIQETQYF. In nucleotides, the CDR3 is TGTGCCAGCAGTTTAAGTTCAGGGACAGTTATTCAAGAGACCCAGTACTTC.

Many counts were recorded for this clonotype. The rearrangement links TRBV5-1 to TRBJ2-1; 8 bases are a match to TRBD2. Germline trimming cut 5 bases from V and 5 bases from J; bases unmatched to any gene: 6. The CDR3 runs 14 residues. Germline V gene data show CDR1 as SGHRS and CDR2 as YFSETQ. The CDR3 protein is CASRLAGFHNEQFF. The CDR3 DNA follows: TGCGCCAGCAGATTAGCGGGGTTTCACAATGAGCAGTTCTTC. Together with reference TRBV5-1 and TRBJ2-1, the CDR3 gives the full variable domain: KAGVTQTPRYLIKTRGQQVTLSCSPISGHRSVSWYQQTPGQGLQFLFEYFSETQRNKGNFPGRFSGRQFSNSRSEMNVSTLELGDSALYLCASRLAGFHNEQFFGPGTRLTVL.

This clonotype occurred a few times. This rearrangement joins TRBV5-6 to TRBJ1-1; D remains unclear. V shed 3 bases and J shed 5 bases, with 11 bases lying between them. The CDR3 has 13 amino acids. Looked up from germline, CDR1 is SGHDT and CDR2 is YYEEEE. CDR3 nucleotides: TGTGCCAGCAGCTATGTGACTGAGACTGAAGCTTTCTTT. This translates into CASSYVTETEAFF.

This clonotype was found many times. The genes are TRBV30 and TRBJ2-5; the D is unclear. Looked up from germline, CDR1 is GTSNPN and CDR2 is SVGIG (reference sequence). The CDR3 has 13 amino acids. Trimming pared 3 bases from V and 5 bases from J, leaving 13 bases between. The CDR3 loop reads CAWRREGSETQYF. CDR3 bases: TGTGCCTGGAGGAGAGAAGGGTCGGAGACCCAGTACTTC.